This T cell receptor (beta chain) is from a study of OX40 agonist ivuxolimab in advanced cancers. Study-wide results and caveats: Among the lowest levels of clonal expansion were found in partial responders at 0.1-3.0 mg/kg.

As regards this clone: What it binds is not known.

Only in-frame clones appear in the TCRdb table, and some are missing; sequencing was by immunoSEQ multiplex PCR. The table has under 90,000 clones, about 93% seen once. This sample comprised CD4+ or CD8+ T cells sorted from blood, obtained in a trial of the OX40 agonist ivuxolimab. The clonotype was recovered from an adult with an advanced solid tumor such as melanoma, head and neck, liver or kidney cancer.

CDR3 bases: TGTGCCAGCAGTGATGTAGCGGGGGCGAGCACAGATACGCAGTATTTT. This sequence encodes CASSDVAGASTDTQYF. V is TRBV6-1 and J is TRBJ2-3, with TRBD2 matching over 9 bases. Germline V gene lookup returns CDR1 MNHNS and CDR2 SASEGT. This CDR3 region has 16 residues. J lost 0 bases, V lost 3 bases, and 4 bases had no gene match.